These 4 T cell receptor beta chains came from one sample sequenced in a study of blood T cells in healthy people across ages. Sample-barcoded 5' priming and a J-beta primer mix drove a second PCR of about 6 to 12 cycles. TCRdb passed the 5' RACE reads through MiXCR, listing each CDR3 protein once. The table shows around 1.7 million distinct CDR3 sequences, with roughly 30% occurring only once. Sequencing input: blood. The receptor set was obtained from a woman aged 25 to 39 in good health.

Comment on this clonotype: This could be a read error, since a much larger clone is one nucleotide away. The gene calls are TRBV5-1 and TRBJ1-2; weak D call: TRBD1 (6 bases). The CDR3 extends over 14 amino acids. CDR1 and CDR2 (germline): SGHRS, YFSETQ. V was trimmed by 4 bases and J by 4 bases, leaving 14 bases between them. CDR3 amino acids: CASSPRDIGYGYTF. The CDR3 DNA reads TGCGCCAGCAGCCCCCGGGACATTGGCTATGGCTACACCTTC.

This clonotype showed up just a few times. Its ends do not fully match the called genes, so a read error is possible. The V call is TRBV24-1, the J call TRBJ2-1; TRBD2 aligns across 8 bases. The CDR3 contains 17 residues. Per the germline V gene, CDR1 is KGHDR and CDR2 is SFDVKD. CDR3 sequence (DNA): TGTGCCACCAGTGATTTCTTGGGTAGCGGGGTCCACAATGAGCTGTTCTTC. It translates to CATSDFLGSGVHNELFF.

This clonotype showed up just once. One end of the junction varies from germline; a read error may be responsible. V usage is TRBV20-1 and J usage is TRBJ1-1, with D possibly TRBD1 on 6 matching bases. This CDR3 region has 12 residues. Germline V gives CDR1 DFQATT, CDR2 SNEGSKA (reference sequence). CDR3 protein: CSAQGMNTGAFF. CDR3 DNA: TGCAGTGCCCAGGGGATGAACACTGGAGCTTTCTTT.

The sample holds a few counts of this clonotype. The chain links TRBV28 to TRBJ2-5; 9 bases are a match to TRBD2. The CDR3 spans 16 residues. Germline V gene lookup returns CDR1 MDHEN and CDR2 SYDVKM. Unmatched junction bases numbered 8, after V lost 5 bases and J lost 1 base. The CDR3 DNA sequence: TGTGCCAGCAGTCCCCTGGGCGGGGGGGCCCAAGAGACCCAGTACTTC. It specifies CASSPLGGGAQETQYF.